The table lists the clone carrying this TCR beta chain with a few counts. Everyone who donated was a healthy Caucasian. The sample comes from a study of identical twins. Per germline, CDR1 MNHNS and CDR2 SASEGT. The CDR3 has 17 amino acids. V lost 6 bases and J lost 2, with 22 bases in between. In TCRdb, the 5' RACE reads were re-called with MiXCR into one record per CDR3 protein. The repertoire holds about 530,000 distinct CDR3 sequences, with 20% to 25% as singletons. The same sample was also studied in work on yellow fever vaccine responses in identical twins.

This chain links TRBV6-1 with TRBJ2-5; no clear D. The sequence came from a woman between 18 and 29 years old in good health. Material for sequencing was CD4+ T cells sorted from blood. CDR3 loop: CASRKVRPLWSQETQYF. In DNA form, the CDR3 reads TGTGCCAGCAGGAAAGTTAGACCTCTTTGGTCTCAAGAGACCCAGTACTTC.